This entry describes one T cell receptor (beta chain). This clone was observed a few times. Its binding antigen is unknown. No base-level quality is on record; no much larger clone is a single base apart. The CDR3 goes from the cysteine to the phenylalanine over 13 residues. The only DNA kept is the CDR3, 39 bases in frame from the first base. Ends trimmed: V by 4 bases, J by 8 bases; bases unmatched to a gene: 8. The germline V gene (reference sequence) sets CDR1 to GTSNPN and CDR2 to SVGIG. This record comes from a study of cytomegalovirus exposure and HLA in healthy donors (TCRdb year 2017). About the investigation overall: In an earlier analysis of roughly 500 of the donors, 276 Gb of sequence data and 90 million to 120 million unique TCR beta sequences from about 180 million T cells were reported. Donor age, sex, ethnicity and CMV serostatus were compiled together with the repertoire data. Using immunosequencing, the study profiled T cell repertoires from 666 subjects and related those repertoires to cytomegalovirus serostatus. About 280 gigabases of sequencing data and approximately 85 million unique TCR sequences were included in an early release covering about 620 HLA-typed donors. The study was designed to test whether signatures of past pathogen exposure could be identified by cataloging public T cell receptors. Every repertoire in the discovery cohort had been generated on one and the same sequencing platform. Typing coverage differed by locus: A, B, C, DRB1 and DQB1 were typed in about 620-630 donors, DQA1 in about 510, DPA1 in approximately 600, and DPB1 in 472. To study patterns of TCR occurrence, a later analysis re-analyzed previously published TCR beta repertoires from more than 550 donors and added high-resolution HLA genotyping. Several DR-DQ haplotypes were treated as single units for association and clustering because of strong linkage in the cohort. Class I and class II HLA loci were covered by the typing at four-digit resolution. Among the roughly 400 genotyped donors, approximately 76% belonged to the genetic ancestry cluster associated with self-reported Caucasian donors. On average, roughly 250,000 unique TCR beta nucleotide sequences were sequenced per donor among about 400 genotyped donors of the cohort, with roughly 18% of those sequences being non-productive. To predict cytomegalovirus infection status, the study combined high-throughput TCR immunosequencing, statistical association of individual TCRs with disease status, and machine learning. Rather than using new phenotypic data, the later analysis identified candidate immune exposures from TCR beta sequences and from how often those sequences occurred across donors. To decide whether each TCR beta V gene segment behaved as functional or pseudogenic, an earlier analysis of some 540 of the donors relied on high-throughput TCR beta sequencing. A later genetic analysis took genome-wide SNP genotypes for about three fifths of the 666 donors and used that subset as a discovery cohort. In addition to the first cohort of about 650 subjects, a separate validation cohort of approximately 120 different subjects was used.

Results and caveats for the whole study, not just this receptor: The classifier was reported to diagnose cytomegalovirus status with high specificity and sensitivity in both the original and validation cohorts. In a later genetic analysis, a missense DCLRE1C variant was associated with V-gene and J-gene trimming of TCR beta chains, and the association was replicated in an independent cohort. Across donors, most TCR sequences were observed very rarely, whereas some public TCRs were present in many individuals. In an earlier analysis of more than 500 of the donors, most TCR beta V segments appeared in productive rearrangements about 87% or about 30% of the time, broadly matching IMGT annotations. Compared with the approximately 670-donor mean, donors in an Asian-associated ancestry cluster had fewer N-insertions in productive TCRs, according to a later genetic analysis. In vitro tests confirmed that a few of the cytomegalovirus-associated TCR beta chains recognize cytomegalovirus antigens. Because the 87-base-pair reads could not distinguish some IMGT-functional V segments, including TRBV6-2 and TRBV6-3, those segments were excluded. According to a later analysis, TCR association rates differed among HLA loci, with DRB1 alleles showing the most associated TCRs and HLA-C alleles showing the fewest. A later analysis found that HLA-associated TCR beta chains were more clonally expanded and had lower generation probabilities than equally common non-associated chains. Because counts were too low, roughly 16 rarely observed V segments, including chromosome 9 orphons, were excluded from the earlier analysis of 500 to 700 of the donors. For the cohort, immune exposure information was limited to CMV serostatus. When HLA alleles, especially DR and DQ, strongly co-occurred, TCR associations were difficult to assign to individual alleles. A cluster of highly shared sequence variants was judged likely to be a technical artifact of the sequencing pipeline. In a later analysis, about 17,000 TCR beta sequences were associated with specific HLA alleles at a false discovery rate of 0.05. Linkage disequilibrium might explain the correlated functional status among segregating V segments, but an unknown experimental factor could not be excluded. A later analysis reported that several top co-occurrence clusters appeared linked to parvovirus B19, influenza, CMV and Epstein-Barr virus. Because some donors lacked HLA typing at each locus, the association tests relied only on the typed subset. A further reported finding was that TCR beta sequences accurately predicted the HLA-A and HLA-B alleles for most subjects in the first cohort. According to a later analysis, most CMV-associated TCR beta chains appeared to be HLA-restricted, and the HLA associations seemed to be driven largely by CMV exposure. It was suggested by the authors that the approach could potentially be generalized to other disease states and immunological phenotypes. Only TCR beta chains were sequenced in this cohort, and the absence of alpha or paired-chain data limited detectable features. The study listed around 160 TCR beta chains as associated with cytomegalovirus. The presence/absence analyses assumed that sequencing depth was roughly uniform across donors, and that assumption may not be true.

Receptors were amplified or captured by the immunoSEQ multiplex PCR assay. The multiplex PCR relied on a mix of 60 forward primers for TCR Vbeta segments and 13 reverse primers for TCR Jbeta segments. A multiplex PCR assay on genomic DNA amplified the CDR3 region of rearranged TCR beta genes. On the Illumina HiSeq System, the amplified TCR beta libraries were sequenced as 87-base-pair reads. The paper's processing steps were these. In a later analysis, some 80 million unique TCR beta chains were counted across the approximately 670 repertoires, and roughly 11 million of these chains were shared by at least two donors. A nearest-neighbor algorithm error-corrected the raw reads and collapsed the reads into unique sequences, merging closely related sequences to remove PCR and sequencing errors. CDR3 sequences were aligned to IMGT reference sequences to assign V, D and J gene segments. For a sequence to be retained, a match of at least six nucleotides to both a V gene segment and a J gene segment was required. A rearrangement was called productive if the CDR3 had no stop codons and remained in frame with V and J, and every other rearrangement was called non-productive. Following IMGT convention, CDR3 was defined as the stretch from the second conserved V-encoded cysteine to the conserved J-encoded phenylalanine. The earlier analysis of a few hundred of the donors excluded sequences that lacked an unambiguous match to a single V gene segment. In an earlier analysis of some 590 of the donors, a V segment was called functional when productive rearrangements were above 56.7%, and segregating when the standard deviation between donors exceeded 5%. A statistical classification framework was developed to diagnose cytomegalovirus status using the catalog of TCR beta chain sequences. V and J gene assignment, in a later analysis, came from comparing TCR nucleotide sequences with IMGT/GENE-DB human TR gene sequences. The TCRdist pipeline was used in a later analysis to assign CDR3 sequences and most-parsimonious VDJ recombination scenarios. In a later analysis, each TCR beta chain was defined by its CDR3 amino acid sequence together with its V-gene family, and reads lacking a unique V-gene family were excluded. As a way to deal with suspected cross-contamination and a sequencing artifact, a later analysis dropped under 600 nucleotide sequences that were highly shared and had low generation probability. In a later analysis, a clonal expansion index for each public chain was calculated from normalized within-repertoire ranks of inferred template counts. A later analysis computed generation probabilities with a VDJ recombination model fitted to out-of-frame rearrangements, and checked the results against IGoR. Hypergeometric tests were used in a later analysis to score TCR-TCR, TCR-HLA and TCR-CMV co-occurrence, with a repertoire-size bias correction applied to the TCR pairs. To estimate false discovery rates, a later analysis permuted the HLA or CMV assignments 20 times. In a later analysis, co-occurring TCRs were grouped using DBSCAN, with TCRdist sequence similarity added in when clustering inside HLA-allele-positive subsets. Repertoires with fewer than 30,000 or more than 120,000 public chains were left out of co-occurrence clustering, as were about five repertoires with anomalous nucleotide sharing. Imported from immuneACCESS, the table was reduced by TCRdb to in-frame sequences with V and J called. These copies leave out some clones; in studies compared against another copy, an unresolved V gene accounts for under half, and the cause of the remainder is not known. That table supplies the V and J calls and clone size; D and trimming were determined from the DNA. The sample table lists some 180,000 clones, about four fifths of them with a count of one. The top ten hold less than 2% of the sample.

In total, roughly 670 healthy bone marrow donors made up the cohort. At the time of sampling, every cohort member was nominally healthy, though immune exposures that went unrecorded were likely present. The donor tested CMV seronegative and was one of the 352 seronegative cohort members. A peripheral blood sample was provided by each donor, and peripheral blood mononuclear cells were used for TCR beta sequencing. The Qiagen DNeasy Blood Extraction Kit was used to extract genomic DNA from the blood cell samples. Sequencing input: PBMCs. This chain joins TRBV30 to TRBJ1-2; 9 junctional bases match TRBD1. The origin of this receptor is a woman between 18 and 30 years old in good health and CMV-seronegative. The DNA is TGTGCCTGGACCAGGACAGGGGAAGACGGCTACACCTTC. Its amino acids are CAWTRTGEDGYTF.